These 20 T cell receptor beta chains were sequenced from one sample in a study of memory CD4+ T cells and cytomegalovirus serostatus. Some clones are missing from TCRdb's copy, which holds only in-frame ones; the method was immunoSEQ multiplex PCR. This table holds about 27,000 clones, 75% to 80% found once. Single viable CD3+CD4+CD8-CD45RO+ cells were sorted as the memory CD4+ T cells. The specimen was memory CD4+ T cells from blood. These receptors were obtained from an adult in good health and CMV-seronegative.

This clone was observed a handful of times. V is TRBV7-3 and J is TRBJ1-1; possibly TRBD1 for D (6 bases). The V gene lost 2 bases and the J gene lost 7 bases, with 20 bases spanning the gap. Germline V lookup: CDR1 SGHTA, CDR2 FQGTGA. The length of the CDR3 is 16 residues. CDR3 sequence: CASSLGPVAGGDEAFF. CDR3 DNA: TGTGCCAGCAGCTTAGGCCCAGTTGCTGGGGGCGATGAAGCTTTCTTT.

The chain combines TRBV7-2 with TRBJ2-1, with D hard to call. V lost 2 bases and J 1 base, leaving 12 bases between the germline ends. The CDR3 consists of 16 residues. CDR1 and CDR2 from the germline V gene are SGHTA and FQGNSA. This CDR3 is CASSLWRGVSYNEQFF. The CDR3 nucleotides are TGTGCCAGCAGCTTATGGAGAGGAGTATCCTACAATGAGCAGTTCTTC.

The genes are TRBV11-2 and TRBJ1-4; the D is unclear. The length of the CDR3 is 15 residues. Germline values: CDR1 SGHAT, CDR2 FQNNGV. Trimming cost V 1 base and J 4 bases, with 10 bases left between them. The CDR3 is CASSLVGNLNEKLFF. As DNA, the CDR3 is TGTGCCAGCAGCTTAGTCGGCAACCTTAATGAAAAACTGTTTTTT.

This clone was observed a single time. The CDR3 loop is CASSLEGPSDEQYF. CDR3 bases: TGTGCCAGCAGCTTGGAGGGCCCCTCGGACGAGCAGTACTTC. The chain links TRBV5-4 to TRBJ2-7; D remains ambiguous. Trimming left V 0 bases short and J 5 bases short, with 12 bases between. This CDR3 comprises 14 residues. Germline loops: CDR1 SGHNT, CDR2 YYREEE (reference sequence).

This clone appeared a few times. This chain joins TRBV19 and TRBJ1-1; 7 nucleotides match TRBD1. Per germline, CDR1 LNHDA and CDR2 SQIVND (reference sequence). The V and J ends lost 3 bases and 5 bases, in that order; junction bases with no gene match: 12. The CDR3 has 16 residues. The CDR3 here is CASSIGGEGAGTEAFF. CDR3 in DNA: TGTGCCAGTAGTATCGGGGGGGAGGGGGCCGGAACTGAAGCTTTCTTT.

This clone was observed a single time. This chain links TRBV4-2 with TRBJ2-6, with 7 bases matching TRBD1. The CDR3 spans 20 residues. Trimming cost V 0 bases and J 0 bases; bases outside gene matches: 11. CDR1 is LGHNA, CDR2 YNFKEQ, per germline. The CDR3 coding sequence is TGTGCCAGCAGCCAAGAAGGACCGGGACAGTTCAACTCTGGGGCCAACGTCCTGACTTTC. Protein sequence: CASSQEGPGQFNSGANVLTF.

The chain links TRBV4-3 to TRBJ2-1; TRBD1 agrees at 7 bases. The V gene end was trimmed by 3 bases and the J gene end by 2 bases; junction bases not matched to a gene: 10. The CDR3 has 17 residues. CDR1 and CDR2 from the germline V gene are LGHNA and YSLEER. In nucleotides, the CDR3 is TGCGCCAGCAGCCAGGGTGCGACAGGGTTTGCCTACAATGAGCAGTTCTTC. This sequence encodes CASSQGATGFAYNEQFF.

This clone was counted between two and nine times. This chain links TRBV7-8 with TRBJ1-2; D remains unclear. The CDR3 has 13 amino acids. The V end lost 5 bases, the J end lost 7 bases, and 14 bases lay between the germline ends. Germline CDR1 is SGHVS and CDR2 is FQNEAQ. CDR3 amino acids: CASSLNKRVGYTF. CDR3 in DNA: TGTGCCAGCAGCCTCAACAAAAGAGTTGGCTACACCTTC. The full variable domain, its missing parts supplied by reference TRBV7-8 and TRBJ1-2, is GAGVSQSPRYKVAKRGQDVALRCDPISGHVSLFWYQQALGQGPEFLTYFQNEAQLDKSGLPSDRFFAERPEGSVSTLKIQRTQQEDSAVYLCASSLNKRVGYTFGSGTRLTVV.

DNA of the CDR3: TGCGCCAGCAGGGGACCTAGCGGGGGAGAGTCTTCGCAGTTCTTC. Amino acid sequence: CASRGPSGGESSQFF. The rearrangement uses TRBV10-1 and TRBJ2-1, with 10 bases lining up with TRBD2. This CDR3 is 15 amino acids long. CDR1 WNHNN and CDR2 SYGVQD come from the germline V gene (reference sequence). Trimming took 6 bases from V and 12 from J; bases not matched to a gene: 14.

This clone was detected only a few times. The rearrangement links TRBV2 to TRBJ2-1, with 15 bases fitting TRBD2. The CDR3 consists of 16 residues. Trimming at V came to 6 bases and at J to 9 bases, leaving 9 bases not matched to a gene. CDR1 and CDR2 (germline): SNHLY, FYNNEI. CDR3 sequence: CASRPTGTSGGPEQFF. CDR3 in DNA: TGTGCCAGCAGACCCACCGGGACTAGCGGGGGGCCTGAGCAGTTCTTC.

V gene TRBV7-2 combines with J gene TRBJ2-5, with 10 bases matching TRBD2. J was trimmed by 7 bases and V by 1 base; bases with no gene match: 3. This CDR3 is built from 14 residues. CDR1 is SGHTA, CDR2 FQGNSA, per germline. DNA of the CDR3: TGTGCCAGCAGCTTAGTAGCGGGGGGAGGGACCCAGTACTTC. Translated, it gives CASSLVAGGGTQYF.

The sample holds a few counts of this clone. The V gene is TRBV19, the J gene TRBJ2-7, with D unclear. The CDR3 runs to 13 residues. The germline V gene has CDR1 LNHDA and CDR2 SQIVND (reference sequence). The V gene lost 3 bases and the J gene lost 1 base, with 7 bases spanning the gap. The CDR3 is CASSMDVSYEQYF. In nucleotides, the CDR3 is TGTGCCAGTAGTATGGATGTATCCTACGAGCAGTACTTC.

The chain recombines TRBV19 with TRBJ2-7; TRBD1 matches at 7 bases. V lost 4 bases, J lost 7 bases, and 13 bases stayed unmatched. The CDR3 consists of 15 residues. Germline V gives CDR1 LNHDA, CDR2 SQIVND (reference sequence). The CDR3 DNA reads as TGTGCCAGTAGTACACCCCAGACAGGGTCGCGGGAGCAGTACTTC. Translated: CASSTPQTGSREQYF.

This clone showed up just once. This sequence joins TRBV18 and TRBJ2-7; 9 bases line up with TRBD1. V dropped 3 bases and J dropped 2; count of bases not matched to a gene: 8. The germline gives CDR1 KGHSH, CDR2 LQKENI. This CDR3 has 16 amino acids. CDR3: CASSPYGGDRAYEQYF. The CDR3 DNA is TGTGCCAGCTCACCTTATGGTGGGGACAGGGCCTACGAGCAGTACTTC.

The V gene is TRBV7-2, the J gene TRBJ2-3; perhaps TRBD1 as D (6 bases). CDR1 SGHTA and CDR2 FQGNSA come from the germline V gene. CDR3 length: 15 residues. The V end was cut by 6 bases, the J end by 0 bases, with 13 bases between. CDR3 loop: CASSEQGTSTDTQYF. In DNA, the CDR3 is TGTGCCAGCAGTGAACAGGGCACTAGCACAGATACGCAGTATTTT. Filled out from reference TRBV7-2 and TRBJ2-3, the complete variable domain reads GAGVSQSPSNKVTEKGKDVELRCDPISGHTALYWYRQSLGQGLEFLIYFQGNSAPDKSGLPSDRFSAERTGGSVSTLTIQRTQQEDSAVYLCASSEQGTSTDTQYFGPGTRLTVL.

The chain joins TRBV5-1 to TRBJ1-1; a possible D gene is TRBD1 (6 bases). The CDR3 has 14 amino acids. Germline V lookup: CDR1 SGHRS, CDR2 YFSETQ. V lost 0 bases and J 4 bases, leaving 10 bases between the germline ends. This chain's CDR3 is CASSLVGGTTEAFF. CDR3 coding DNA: TGCGCCAGCAGCTTGGTAGGGGGAACCACTGAAGCTTTCTTT.

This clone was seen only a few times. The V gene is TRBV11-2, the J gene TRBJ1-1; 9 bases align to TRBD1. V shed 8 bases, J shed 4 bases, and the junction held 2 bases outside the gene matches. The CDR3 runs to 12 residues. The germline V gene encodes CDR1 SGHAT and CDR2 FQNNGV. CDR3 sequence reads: CASGTGSTEAFF. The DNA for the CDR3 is TGTGCCAGCGGGACAGGGAGCACTGAAGCTTTCTTT.

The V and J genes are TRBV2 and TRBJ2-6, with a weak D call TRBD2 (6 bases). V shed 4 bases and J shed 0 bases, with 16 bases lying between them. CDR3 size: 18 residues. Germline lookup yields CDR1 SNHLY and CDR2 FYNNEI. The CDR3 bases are TGTGCCAGCAGTGTAATGGGCGGGGTAACCTCTGGGGCCAACGTCCTGACTTTC. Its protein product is CASSVMGGVTSGANVLTF.

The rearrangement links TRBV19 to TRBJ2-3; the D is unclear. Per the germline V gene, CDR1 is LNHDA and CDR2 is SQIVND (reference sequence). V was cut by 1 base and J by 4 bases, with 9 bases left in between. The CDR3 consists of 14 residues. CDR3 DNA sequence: TGTGCCAGTAGTATAGCCGCTAGGGCAGATACGCAGTATTTT. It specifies CASSIAARADTQYF.

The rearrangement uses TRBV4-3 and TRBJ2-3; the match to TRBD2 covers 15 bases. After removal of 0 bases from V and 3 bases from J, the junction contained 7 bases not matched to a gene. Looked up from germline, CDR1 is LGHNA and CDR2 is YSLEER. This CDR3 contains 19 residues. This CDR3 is CASSQDTPGLAGGTDTQYF. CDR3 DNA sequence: TGCGCCAGCAGCCAAGATACCCCGGGACTAGCGGGGGGAACAGATACGCAGTATTTT.